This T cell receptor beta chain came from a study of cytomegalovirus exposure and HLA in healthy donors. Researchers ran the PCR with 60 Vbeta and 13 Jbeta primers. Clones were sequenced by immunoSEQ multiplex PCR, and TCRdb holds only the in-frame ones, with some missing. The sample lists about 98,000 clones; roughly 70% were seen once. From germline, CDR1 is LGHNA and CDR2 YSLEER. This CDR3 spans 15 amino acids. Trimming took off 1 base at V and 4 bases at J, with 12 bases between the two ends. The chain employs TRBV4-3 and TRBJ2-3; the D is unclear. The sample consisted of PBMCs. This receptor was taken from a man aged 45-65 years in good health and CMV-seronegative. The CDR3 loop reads CASSQGLVGADTQYF. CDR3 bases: TGCGCCAGCAGCCAAGGGCTAGTTGGAGCAGATACGCAGTATTTT.